The 12 T cell receptor beta chains below all came from one sample that was sequenced in a study of identical twins' blood T cells. Using its own MiXCR run on the 5' RACE reads, TCRdb lists one record per CDR3 protein. The sample contains 350,000 to 400,000 distinct CDR3 sequences, 28% of which appear only once. Sequencing input: PBMCs. The source is a woman aged 18-55 years in good health.

V gene TRBV6-6 combines with J gene TRBJ2-1; D is unclear. CDR1 and CDR2 from the germline V gene are MNHNY and SVGAGI (reference sequence). This CDR3 has 10 residues. V lost 8 bases, J lost 8 bases, and 7 bases lay in between. The CDR3 DNA reads TGTGCCAGCGTCGGCGATGAGCAGTTCTTC. Amino acid sequence: CASVGDEQFF.

In this sample, this clonotype turned up a few times. This sequence joins TRBV29-1 and TRBJ2-2; TRBD2 matches at 15 bases. The CDR3 sequence is 17 residues long. Trimming took 6 bases from V and 6 from J; bases not matched to a gene: 11. Germline CDR1 reads SQVTM; CDR2 reads ANQGSEA. The CDR3: CSVAGLAGGPGSGELFF. The DNA of the CDR3 is TGCAGCGTAGCAGGACTAGCGGGAGGGCCGGGCTCCGGGGAGCTGTTTTTT.

This sequence joins TRBV20-1 and TRBJ1-4, with D possibly matching TRBD1 (6 bases). Germline values: CDR1 DFQATT, CDR2 SNEGSKA (reference sequence). The ends were cut back, 3 bases at V and 0 bases at J, with 14 bases in the middle. This CDR3 spans 16 amino acids. CDR3 in amino acids: CSARDSGRATNEKLFF. The DNA for the CDR3 is TGCAGTGCTAGGGACAGTGGCCGTGCAACTAATGAAAAACTGTTTTTT.

The J gene is TRBJ1-2, the V gene TRBV12-3 or TRBV12-4; D call uncertain. The CDR3 runs 12 residues. V lost 2 bases to trimming and J lost 9 bases, with 10 bases between them. The CDR3 nucleotides are TGTGCCAGCAGTTTAACCAATCTTAGCTACACCTTC. Its translation is CASSLTNLSYTF.

This clonotype appeared many times. V gene TRBV29-1 combines with J gene TRBJ2-1, with D possibly TRBD2 on 5 matching bases. The V and J ends lost 5 bases and 7 bases respectively, with 21 bases between them. The CDR3 has 15 residues. The germline CDR1 and CDR2 sequences are SQVTM and ANQGSEA. This chain's CDR3 is CSVRGGAETLNEQFF. CDR3 nucleotide sequence: TGCAGCGTTCGAGGAGGAGCGGAGACTCTGAATGAGCAGTTCTTC.

This rearrangement joins TRBV25-1 to TRBJ1-2, with D possibly TRBD1 on 5 matching bases. This CDR3 is 15 amino acids long. V lost 6 bases and J lost 9, with 23 bases in between. Germline CDR1 reads MGHDK; CDR2 reads SYGVNS. CDR3: CASSDISRDHYSYTF. In nucleotides, the CDR3 is TGTGCCAGCAGCGACATCTCCCGGGACCATTATAGCTACACCTTC.

A remark on this clonotype: This could be a read error, since a much larger clone is one nucleotide away. J is TRBJ2-2 and V is TRBV29-1; TRBD1 matches 9 bases. From germline, CDR1 is SQVTM and CDR2 ANQGSEA. The CDR3 consists of 13 residues. CDR3 loop: CSGGQGYTGGLFF. In nucleotides, the CDR3 is TGCAGCGGGGGACAGGGTTACACCGGGGGGCTGTTTTTT.

This clonotype was seen only a few times. The chain carries TRBV20-1 and TRBJ2-3; D is unresolved. V dropped 2 bases and J dropped 0 bases, with 9 bases sitting between them. CDR1 is DFQATT, CDR2 SNEGSKA, per germline (reference sequence). The CDR3 length is 14 residues. CDR3 amino acids: CSARTAGSTDTQYF. CDR3 coding DNA: TGCAGTGCTAGAACAGCCGGGAGCACAGATACGCAGTATTTT.

The sample holds a few counts of this clonotype. V and J are TRBV5-1 and TRBJ2-3; 8 bases are shared with TRBD2. The CDR3 extends over 15 amino acids. Germline V lookup: CDR1 SGHRS, CDR2 YFSETQ. V shed 0 bases and J 6 bases; nucleotides not matched to a gene: 6. The CDR3 spells CASSLVSAGGDTQYF. The CDR3 DNA is TGCGCCAGCAGCTTGGTATCCGCGGGGGGTGATACGCAGTATTTT.

This clonotype has just a few counts. The chain employs TRBV27 and TRBJ2-1, with a weak D call TRBD2 (5 bases). CDR3 length: 15 amino acids. Germline assignment: CDR1 MNHEY and CDR2 SMNVEV (reference sequence). Trimming removed 5 bases at V and 1 base at J, with 12 bases between. CDR3 in amino acids: CASSPRRQSYNEQFF. The CDR3 DNA sequence: TGTGCCAGCAGTCCTCGGAGGCAGTCCTACAATGAGCAGTTCTTC.

This chain joins TRBV20-1 and TRBJ1-1, with D perhaps TRBD1 (5 bases). Per the germline V gene, CDR1 is DFQATT and CDR2 is SNEGSKA (reference sequence). This CDR3 contains 14 residues. Trimming took off 2 bases at V and 3 bases at J, with 13 bases between the two ends. As DNA, the CDR3 is TGCAGTGCTAGACCTGGACGGGGACACACTGAAGCTTTCTTT. Protein product: CSARPGRGHTEAFF.

This clonotype was counted only a few times. The genes are TRBV9 and TRBJ2-7; D not resolved. Germline V CDR1 and CDR2: SGDLS, YYNGEE. CDR3 length: 15 residues. V was trimmed by 0 bases and J by 2 bases, leaving 12 bases between them. The DNA of the CDR3 is TGTGCCAGCAGCGTAGAGGCAACCTCCCCCTACGAGCAGTACTTC. Its protein product is CASSVEATSPYEQYF.